The 23 T cell receptor beta chains listed next were all sequenced from one sample in a study of identical twins. TCRdb re-called the 5' RACE reads with MiXCR, one entry per CDR3 protein. Here the sample spans about 690,000 distinct CDR3 sequences, around 6.1% being singletons. Sequenced sample: naive T cells sorted from blood. These receptors were collected from a man in his late teens or twenties in good health.

This clonotype was recorded at least ten times. The gene calls are TRBV12-3 or TRBV12-4 and TRBJ2-1, with 7 bases that match TRBD2. The length of the CDR3 is 15 residues. V gave up 7 bases and J gave up 3 bases; unmatched junction bases: 9. The DNA for the CDR3 is TGTGCCAGCAATTCCCTAGCGGAAAGCTACAATGAGCAGTTCTTC. It codes for CASNSLAESYNEQFF.

This clonotype has a handful of counts. This chain links TRBV25-1 with TRBJ1-2; D unresolved. The CDR3 consists of 14 residues. Germline V lookup: CDR1 MGHDK, CDR2 SYGVNS. The V gene lost 6 bases and the J gene lost 5 bases, with 16 bases spanning the gap. CDR3 region: CASSLTAGIYGYTF. In DNA form, the CDR3 reads TGTGCCAGCAGCCTTACGGCGGGAATATATGGCTACACCTTC.

This clonotype has just a few counts. This rearrangement joins TRBV14 to TRBJ1-2; weak D call: TRBD1 (5 bases). This CDR3 region has 14 residues. Germline CDR1 is SGHDN and CDR2 is FVKESK. Trimming pared 2 bases from V and 8 bases from J, leaving 15 bases between. CDR3 protein: CASSQRAGKEGYTF. DNA for the CDR3: TGTGCCAGCAGCCAACGGGCAGGGAAGGAAGGCTACACCTTC.

The chain combines TRBV20-1 with TRBJ1-4; a weak D match, TRBD1 (5 bases). This CDR3 spans 14 amino acids. Germline V gene data show CDR1 as DFQATT and CDR2 as SNEGSKA (reference sequence). V was shortened by 0 bases and J by 6 bases, with 11 bases between the two germline ends. The CDR3 sequence: CSARDQGGDEKLFF. CDR3 nucleotide sequence: TGCAGTGCTAGAGATCAGGGTGGGGATGAAAAACTGTTTTTT.

This clonotype was detected a few times. CDR3 bases: TGTGCCAGCAGCTTCAGACAGGGAGTCTACGAGCAGTACGTC. Its protein is CASSFRQGVYEQYV. The gene calls are TRBV11-2 and TRBJ2-7; 7 bases align to TRBD1. The CDR3 loop spans 14 amino acids. V shed 3 bases, J shed 3 bases, and the junction held 5 bases outside the gene matches. Per the germline V gene, CDR1 is SGHAT and CDR2 is FQNNGV.

This clonotype came up many times. The CDR3 nucleotides are TGCAGTGCTAGAGATCTAGCGGGAGCGACTGAGCAGTTCTTC. Amino acid sequence: CSARDLAGATEQFF. The chain combines TRBV20-1 with TRBJ2-1; TRBD2 agrees at 10 bases. Per germline, CDR1 DFQATT and CDR2 SNEGSKA (reference sequence). This CDR3 contains 14 residues. The ends lost 0 bases at V and 9 bases at J; junction bases unmatched: 5.

This chain connects TRBV5-1 to TRBJ2-3, with D tentatively TRBD1 (6 bases). This CDR3 comprises 13 residues. CDR1 is SGHRS, CDR2 YFSETQ, per germline. V was cut by 4 bases and J by 4 bases, with 10 bases left in between. CDR3 sequence: CASSPRGPDTQYF. As DNA, the CDR3 is TGCGCCAGCAGCCCCAGGGGCCCAGATACGCAGTATTTT.

This clonotype turned up a few times. The chain recombines TRBV28 with TRBJ2-7; D is undetermined. Germline CDR1 reads MDHEN; CDR2 reads SYDVKM. Between the trimmed V and J ends, which lost 1 base and 4 bases, there was a span of 8 bases. This CDR3 has 13 amino acids. The CDR3 loop reads CASSLLGRYEQYF. In DNA, the CDR3 is TGTGCCAGCAGTTTATTGGGCCGGTACGAGCAGTACTTC.

The sample holds a few counts of this clonotype. The chain combines TRBV7-9 with TRBJ2-4; no clear D gene. The CDR3 contains 16 residues. The V end lost 4 bases, the J end lost 3 bases, and 16 bases lay between the germline ends. CDR1 is SEHNR and CDR2 is FQNEAQ in the germline V gene (reference sequence). CDR3 in amino acids: CASSSLRVGLKNIQYF. CDR3 coding DNA: TGTGCCAGCAGCTCCCTTAGAGTCGGTCTCAAAAACATTCAGTACTTC.

This clonotype was found many times. The chain links TRBV5-1 to TRBJ2-7; no clear D. The CDR3 runs 14 residues. V lost 2 bases to trimming and J lost 3 bases, with 12 bases between them. Germline lookup yields CDR1 SGHRS and CDR2 YFSETQ. The CDR3 DNA reads as TGCGCCAGCAGCTTAAACTTTAGGAGCTACGAGCAGTACTTC. Amino acids: CASSLNFRSYEQYF.

This clonotype was recorded a few times. The chain uses TRBV7-3 and TRBJ2-3; unclear D gene. The germline CDR1 and CDR2 sequences are SGHTA and FQGTGA. CDR3 length equals 14 residues. Deletions cut 2 bases from V and 3 bases from J, with 9 bases between. The CDR3 here is CASSLGYATDTQYF. The CDR3 nucleotides are TGTGCCAGCAGCTTAGGGTACGCTACAGATACGCAGTATTTT.

This clonotype was seen ten or more times. The chain recombines TRBV29-1 with TRBJ2-5; D not resolved. The CDR3 contains 9 residues. V lost 3 bases and J lost 7, with 3 bases in between. The germline CDR1 and CDR2 sequences are SQVTM and ANQGSEA. The CDR3 coding sequence is TGCAGCGTTGACAGGACCCAGTACTTC. Translation gives CSVDRTQYF.

In this sample, this clonotype turned up many times. The chain carries TRBV12-3 or TRBV12-4 and TRBJ1-1; D unclear. Deletions cut 4 bases from V and 5 bases from J, with 8 bases between. The CDR3 has 12 residues. CDR3 sequence reads: CASSYVETEAFF. The DNA for the CDR3 is TGTGCCAGCAGTTACGTGGAAACTGAAGCTTTCTTT.

This clonotype was picked up many times. V and J are TRBV27 and TRBJ2-3, with TRBD1 matching 7 bases. The length of the CDR3 is 15 residues. CDR1 is MNHEY and CDR2 is SMNVEV in the germline V gene (reference sequence). V dropped 3 bases and J dropped 7; count of bases not matched to a gene: 10. CDR3 protein: CASSFGTGVTNTQYF. The CDR3 DNA follows: TGTGCCAGCAGTTTCGGAACAGGGGTTACAAATACGCAGTATTTT.

This clonotype was seen at least ten times. This chain links TRBV7-9 with TRBJ2-3; D gene uncertain. The CDR3 extends over 15 amino acids. The V gene lost 3 bases and the J gene lost 1 base, with 11 bases spanning the gap. Germline CDR1 is SEHNR and CDR2 is FQNEAQ (reference sequence). The CDR3 reads CASSFPRVGTDTQYF. CDR3 bases: TGTGCCAGCAGCTTTCCAAGGGTGGGCACAGATACGCAGTATTTT.

The genes are TRBV20-1 and TRBJ2-3, with D possibly matching TRBD2 (6 bases). V shed 1 base and J shed 6 bases, with 23 bases lying between them. There are 17 residues in the CDR3. In germline, CDR1 is DFQATT, CDR2 SNEGSKA (reference sequence). CDR3 amino acids: CSARAVGGTGHRDTQYF. CDR3 nucleotides: TGCAGTGCTAGAGCGGTCGGCGGGACCGGGCACAGGGATACGCAGTATTTT.

The rearrangement joins TRBV29-1 to TRBJ1-1; the D gene is possibly TRBD1 (5 bases). Trimming stripped 0 bases from V and 1 base from J, with 12 bases between. Looked up from germline, CDR1 is SQVTM and CDR2 is ANQGSEA. CDR3 size: 15 residues. CDR3: CSVEDPRASNTEAFF. The CDR3 region has the DNA TGCAGCGTTGAAGATCCCAGGGCCTCGAACACTGAAGCTTTCTTT.

The gene calls are TRBV24-1 and TRBJ2-2; weak D call: TRBD1 (6 bases). Germline values: CDR1 KGHDR, CDR2 SFDVKD. V was pared by 1 base and J by 3 bases, with 8 bases between. This CDR3 contains 15 residues. CDR3 in amino acids: CATSDLNRDTGELFF. CDR3 nucleotides: TGTGCCACCAGTGATTTAAACAGGGACACCGGGGAGCTGTTTTTT.

In nucleotides, the CDR3 is TGTGCCAGCAGTTACAGAAACCGGGACAGGGTTCCCCCTGGGGCCAACGTCCTGACTTTC. Its translation: CASSYRNRDRVPPGANVLTF. The rearrangement links TRBV6-2 or TRBV6-3 to TRBJ2-6; 9 bases align to TRBD1. Germline V lookup: CDR1 MNHEY, CDR2 SVGEGT. V lost 2 bases to trimming and J lost 2 bases; unmatched junction nucleotides: 13. This CDR3 contains 20 residues.

This clonotype was found many times. This sequence joins TRBV7-3 and TRBJ2-3, with D perhaps assigned TRBD1 or TRBD2 (5 bases each). V was clipped by 7 bases and J by 0 bases, with 20 bases between them. This CDR3 has 17 amino acids. Per the germline V gene, CDR1 is SGHTA and CDR2 is FQGTGA. The DNA of the CDR3 is TGTGCCAGCAACCTAAGTATTACGGGACCCAGCACAGATACGCAGTATTTT. It codes for CASNLSITGPSTDTQYF.

This clonotype came up a few times. The rearrangement uses TRBV9 and TRBJ1-1; a possible D gene is TRBD1 (6 bases). Germline lookup yields CDR1 SGDLS and CDR2 YYNGEE. Trimming stripped 7 bases from V and 11 bases from J, with 24 bases between. This CDR3 has 14 residues. The CDR3 is CASDQGPNRGRAFF. Written as DNA, the CDR3 is TGTGCCAGCGATCAGGGGCCCAATCGGGGAAGGGCTTTCTTT.

This clonotype appeared a few times. The chain carries TRBV7-2 and TRBJ1-2; a possible D gene is TRBD1 (6 bases). V was pared by 6 bases and J by 3 bases, with 17 bases between. The CDR3 contains 15 residues. Looked up from germline, CDR1 is SGHTA and CDR2 is FQGNSA. For the CDR3, the DNA is TGTGCCAGCAGTCAAGGGGGGCGCATAGACTATGGCTACACCTTC. Its protein is CASSQGGRIDYGYTF.

This clonotype was recorded many times. The chain uses TRBV29-1 and TRBJ1-1; D is unclear. Deletions cut 3 bases from V and 1 base from J, with 6 bases between. Germline CDR1 is SQVTM and CDR2 is ANQGSEA. The CDR3 sequence is 12 residues long. CDR3 DNA sequence: TGCAGCGTTGAGTACGGGAACACTGAAGCTTTCTTT. Amino acids: CSVEYGNTEAFF.